The next 14 T cell receptor beta chains were all read from a single sample in a study of T cells in localized non-small cell lung cancer. The protocol was immunoSEQ multiplex PCR, while the TCRdb copy is restricted to in-frame clones and leaves out a portion. The sample contains 15,000 to 20,000 clones, nearly 90% of which appear only once. This specimen consisted of peripheral blood mononuclear cells, obtained before any cancer treatment. These receptors all stem from a woman aged 40 to 75 with stage III lung adenocarcinoma.

The V gene is TRBV6-1, the J gene TRBJ1-2; 7 bases align to TRBD1. CDR3 length: 16 amino acids. Germline CDR1 and CDR2: MNHNS and SASEGT. After removal of 0 bases from V and 2 bases from J, the junction contained 6 bases not matched to a gene. The CDR3, as DNA: TGTGCCAGCAGTGAAGCGCTTACAGGGGCCAACTATGGCTACACCTTC. It translates to CASSEALTGANYGYTF.

Here the CDR3 reads CASSESLATEGQETQYF. CDR3 in DNA: TGTGCCAGCAGTGAAAGCCTCGCTACAGAGGGTCAAGAGACCCAGTACTTC. The rearrangement joins TRBV2 to TRBJ2-5, with a tentative D call TRBD2 (5 bases). CDR1 is SNHLY, CDR2 FYNNEI, per germline. This CDR3 comprises 17 residues. The germline V and J ends were trimmed by 2 bases and 2 bases, with 18 bases remaining between them.

V is TRBV12-5 and J is TRBJ2-3; D not certain. Trimming pared 6 bases from V and 6 bases from J, leaving 4 bases between. CDR1 and CDR2 (germline): LGHNT, FRNRAP. The length of the CDR3 is 10 residues. The CDR3 loop is CASGGDTQYF. As DNA, the CDR3 is TGTGCTAGTGGGGGGGATACGCAGTATTTT.

The chain has TRBV19 and TRBJ2-2, with D maybe TRBD1 (6 bases). This CDR3 has 16 amino acids. Germline V lookup: CDR1 LNHDA, CDR2 SQIVND (reference sequence). The V gene lost 6 bases and the J gene lost 1 base, with 15 bases spanning the gap. CDR3 coding DNA: TGTGCCAGTAGGGATCAGGGGCGCATGAACACCGGGGAGCTGTTTTTT. It specifies CASRDQGRMNTGELFF.

The chain has TRBV7-6 and TRBJ2-7; the match to TRBD1 covers 11 bases. J was trimmed by 7 bases and V by 5 bases; bases with no gene match: 7. CDR3 length: 14 amino acids. Germline values: CDR1 SGHVS, CDR2 FNYEAQ. CDR3 residues: CASSIGTGGSEQYF. The CDR3 DNA sequence: TGTGCCAGCAGCATAGGGACAGGGGGTAGTGAGCAGTACTTC.

The gene calls are TRBV4-1 and TRBJ1-1; D perhaps matches TRBD1 (5 bases). The CDR3 runs 16 residues. The germline V gene encodes CDR1 MGHRA and CDR2 YSYEKL. The V and J ends lost 4 bases and 4 bases respectively, with 19 bases between them. As DNA, the CDR3 is TGCGCCAGCAGCCTGCGTCATGGGCAGGGATTCACTGAAGCTTTCTTT. It translates to CASSLRHGQGFTEAFF.

The chain recombines TRBV10-3 with TRBJ2-5; TRBD1 might be the D (6 bases). CDR1 is ENHRY and CDR2 is SYGVKD in the germline V gene. Trimming pared 2 bases from V and 5 bases from J, leaving 15 bases between. The CDR3 covers 15 residues. Here the CDR3 reads CAISEGGAGFETQYF. The CDR3 DNA reads TGTGCCATCAGTGAGGGGGGCGCTGGTTTCGAGACCCAGTACTTC.

CDR3 bases: TGTGCCAGCAGTACGACAGGACGCACTGAAGCTTTCTTT. Its translation: CASSTTGRTEAFF. The chain combines TRBV27 with TRBJ1-1, with D perhaps matching TRBD1 (6 bases). This CDR3 is 13 amino acids long. Trimming cost V 5 bases and J 4 bases, with 11 bases left between them. Germline V gene data show CDR1 as MNHEY and CDR2 as SMNVEV (reference sequence).

CDR3 in DNA: TGTGCCTGCAGCAACCTTCGGGAGTCCCCCAATGAGCAGTTCTTC. Protein: CACSNLRESPNEQFF. The gene calls are TRBV21-1 and TRBJ2-1; the table's D call, TRBD2, was not checked against the DNA. TRBV21-1 is flagged as a pseudogene. This CDR3 has 15 amino acids.

V is TRBV30 and J is TRBJ1-2; no firm D call. Germline-derived CDR1 and CDR2 are GTSNPN and SVGIG (reference sequence). V lost 5 bases and J 4 bases, leaving 20 bases between the germline ends. CDR3 length: 15 residues. The CDR3 DNA follows: TGTGCCTGGTATTTTGGCGTTAGAAAGACCTATGGCTACACCTTC. It yields the protein CAWYFGVRKTYGYTF. The entire variable domain, with the rest obtained from reference TRBV30 and TRBJ1-2, is as follows: SQTIHQWPATLVQPVGSPLSLECTVEGTSNPNLYWYRQAAGRGLQLLFYSVGIGQISSEVPQNLSASRPQDRQFILSSKKLLLSDSGFYLCAWYFGVRKTYGYTFGSGTRLTVV.

The V gene is TRBV7-2, the J gene TRBJ2-4, with D possibly called TRBD1 or TRBD2 (5 bases each). CDR1 and CDR2 (germline): SGHTA, FQGNSA. CDR3 length: 13 residues. V was cut by 3 bases and J by 9 bases, with 12 bases left in between. The CDR3 region is CASSFADSGIQYF. The CDR3, as DNA: TGTGCCAGCAGCTTCGCAGACAGCGGCATTCAGTACTTC. The full variable domain, with the rest looked up from reference TRBV7-2 and TRBJ2-4, is GAGVSQSPSNKVTEKGKDVELRCDPISGHTALYWYRQSLGQGLEFLIYFQGNSAPDKSGLPSDRFSAERTGGSVSTLTIQRTQQEDSAVYLCASSFADSGIQYFGAGTRLSVL.

This clone was observed a single time. The rearrangement links TRBV19 to TRBJ2-3, with no clear D. Germline assignment: CDR1 LNHDA and CDR2 SQIVND (reference sequence). Deletions cut 0 bases from V and 1 base from J, with 8 bases between. This CDR3 has 15 residues. This CDR3 reads CASSIDASRTDTQYF. CDR3 nucleotides: TGTGCCAGTAGTATAGATGCTAGTCGCACAGATACGCAGTATTTT.

CDR3 protein: CARIDSPYTEAFF. The CDR3 region has the DNA TGTGCCAGAATAGACAGCCCTTACACTGAAGCTTTCTTT. V usage is TRBV2 and J usage is TRBJ1-1, with a possible D match to TRBD1 (5 bases). The germline V and J ends were trimmed by 9 bases and 3 bases, with 14 bases remaining between them. Germline CDR1 and CDR2: SNHLY and FYNNEI. The CDR3 loop spans 13 amino acids. Drawing the rest from reference TRBV2 and TRBJ1-1, the complete variable domain is EPEVTQTPSHQVTQMGQEVILRCVPISNHLYFYWYRQILGQKVEFLVSFYNNEISEKSEIFDDQFSVERPDGSNFTLKIRSTKLEDSAMYFCARIDSPYTEAFFGQGTRLTVV.

This sequence joins TRBV10-2 and TRBJ1-5; 8 bases line up with TRBD1. This CDR3 contains 14 residues. The trim removed 6 bases at V and 4 bases at J, leaving 5 bases unmatched. In germline, CDR1 is WSHSY, CDR2 SAAADI. The CDR3 DNA follows: TGCGCCAGCAGACAGGGGGTCGGGAATCAGCCCCAGCATTTT. Translating it yields CASRQGVGNQPQHF.